This T cell receptor beta chain stems from a study of blood T cell repertoires in COVID-19. V trimming: 2 bases; J trimming: 2 bases; junction bases outside the gene matches: 5. CDR1 MNHEY and CDR2 SVGEGT come from the germline V gene. CDR3 length equals 16 residues. The method was immunoSEQ multiplex PCR; TCRdb's version includes in-frame clones alone and lacks a portion of them. The sample holds more than 90,000 clones, about 90% seen once. The chain carries TRBV6-2 or TRBV6-3 and TRBJ1-5; 8 bases align to TRBD1. Sequenced input: peripheral blood. The sequence came from a man aged 45-65 years with acute or convalescent COVID-19. The CDR3 region has the DNA TGTGCCAGCAGTTACCAGGGGACAGGAGGCAATCAGCCCCAGCATTTT. It is translated as CASSYQGTGGNQPQHF.